This TCR beta chain emerged from a study of blood T cells in healthy people across ages (dated by TCRdb to 2014 to 2015). Study-wide context: In model experiments, template switching captured about one uniquely barcoded TCR beta cDNA molecule for every two T cells. The study measured age-related changes in TCR beta repertoire diversity using deep sequencing normalized with unique cDNA molecular identifiers. The donors were split into four age groups: young (average around 17 years), middle-aged (roughly 40), aged (around 67) and long-lived (roughly 86). To avoid experimental bias, donors of different ages were distributed randomly across sequencing lanes. Two additional independent replicas of 1 million unique cDNA reads from the same blood draw were analyzed for two donors (one aged 18 to 30 and one aged 80 or older).

CDR1 SGHDN and CDR2 FVKESK are derived from the germline V gene. Taken from cysteine to phenylalanine, the CDR3 has 13 residues. The retained sequence is limited to the CDR3, 39 bases, with the frame set at the first base. The donors were some 36 Caucasian individuals from Russia, aged roughly 6 to 100 years, who were systemically healthy. Ten milliliters of peripheral blood were drawn from each donor into EDTA-treated Vacutainer tubes. Ficoll-Paque density-gradient centrifugation was used to isolate PBMCs, with at least 6.5 million per sample. Total RNA was extracted from PBMCs with Trizol reagent, with at least 6 micrograms obtained per sample. Naive CD45RAhigh/CD27high T cell percentages were measured by flow cytometry on a PBMC aliquot from every donor. The receptor library was made with 5' RACE. The instrument was an Illumina HiSeq 2500. A second PCR of roughly 6 to 12 cycles was performed with a sample-barcoded 5' primer and a J-beta primer mix. A unique molecular identifier was introduced onto each TCR beta cDNA molecule by a template-switch 5' adaptor carrying 12 random nucleotides. Each sample yielded at least 2.5 million CDR3-containing paired-end reads. The Mint cDNA synthesis kit, primed by a TRBC-specific oligonucleotide, was used to synthesize first-strand cDNA from all RNA. Following uracil-DNA glycosylase treatment, a first 18-cycle PCR with universal primers M1SS and BC2_uni_R was performed on all cDNA. Processing in the source paper ran as follows. For normalization, 1 million high-quality reads, each with a distinct molecular identifier, were randomly selected from each sample. Instead of being binned into consensus sequences, reads with shared molecular identifiers were discarded. MiTCR, with a Q25 quality threshold and the strictest error-elimination algorithm, was used for CDR3 identification, clonotype clustering and error correction. A nonparametric unseen species model with Euler transformation was used to estimate a lower bound on total TCR beta diversity. Clones were called with MiXCR by TCRdb after fastp trimmed the public reads at Q25, and only in-frame beta chains were retained. Each entry is one CDR3 protein sequence, shown with its most common DNA and genes. The V and J calls follow TCRdb's processing rather than the paper's. The sample records fewer than 2,000,000 distinct CDR3 sequences, about 32% of which are singletons. Of the sample, approximately 10% is held by the ten largest clones.

As to this clonotype: Its binding antigen is unknown. Relative to the germline gene, one junction end is altered; a read error may explain this.

What the research found in general, with its limitations: Total diversity estimates from one million sequenced T cells were considered lower bounds and underestimates. As age increased, observed TCR beta diversity per million T cells dropped in a roughly linear way, and a significant reduction was already evident by age 40. The long-lived group showed more naive CD4+ T cells, fewer expanded clones and increased TCR diversity than the aged group, suggesting age selection. There was a strong correlation between observed TCR beta diversity and the percentage of naive T cells measured by flow cytometry. Because donor CMV infection status was unknown, age-related changes in expanded clonotypes were potentially confounded. Since profiling was done on bulk unsorted PBMCs, naive and antigen-experienced compartments could not be conclusively compared.

The sequencing sample was made of blood. The TCR comes from a woman in her twenties or thirties in good health. The V and J segments used are TRBV14 and TRBJ1-2; the D segment cannot be called with confidence. The CDR3 amino acid sequence is: CTSSQGLRDGYTF. The sequence in DNA is TGTACCAGCAGCCAAGGGCTACGGGATGGCTACACCTTC.